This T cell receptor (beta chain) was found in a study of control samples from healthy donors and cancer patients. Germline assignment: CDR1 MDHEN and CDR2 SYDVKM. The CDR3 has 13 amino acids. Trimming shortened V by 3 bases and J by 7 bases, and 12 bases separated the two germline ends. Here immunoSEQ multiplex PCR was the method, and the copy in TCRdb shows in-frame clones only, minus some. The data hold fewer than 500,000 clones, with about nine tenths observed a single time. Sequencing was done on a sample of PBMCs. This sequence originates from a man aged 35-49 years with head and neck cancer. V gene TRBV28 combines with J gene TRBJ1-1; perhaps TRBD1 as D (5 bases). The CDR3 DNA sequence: TGTGCCAGCAGTTTGCAGGGTTCGAGTGAAGCTTTCTTT. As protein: CASSLQGSSEAFF.